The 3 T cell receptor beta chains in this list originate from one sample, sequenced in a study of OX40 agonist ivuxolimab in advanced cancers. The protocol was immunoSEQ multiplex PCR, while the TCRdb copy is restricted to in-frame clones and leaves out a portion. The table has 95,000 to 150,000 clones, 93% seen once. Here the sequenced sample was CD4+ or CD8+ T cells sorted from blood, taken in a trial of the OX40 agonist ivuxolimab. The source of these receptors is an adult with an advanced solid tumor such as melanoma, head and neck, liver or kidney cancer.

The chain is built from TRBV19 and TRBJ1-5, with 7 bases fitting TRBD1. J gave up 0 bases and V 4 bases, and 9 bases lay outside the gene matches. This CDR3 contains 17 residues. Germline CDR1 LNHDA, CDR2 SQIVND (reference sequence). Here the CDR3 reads CASSTVSTGNSNQPQHF. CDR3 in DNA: TGTGCCAGTAGTACGGTCTCGACAGGGAATAGCAATCAGCCCCAGCATTTT.

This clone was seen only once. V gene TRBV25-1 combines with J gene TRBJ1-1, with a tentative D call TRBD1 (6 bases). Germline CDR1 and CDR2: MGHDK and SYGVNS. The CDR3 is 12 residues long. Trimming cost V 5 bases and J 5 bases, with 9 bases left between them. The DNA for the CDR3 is TGTGCCAGCAGTAGAGGGGGGACTGAAGCTTTCTTT. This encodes CASSRGGTEAFF.

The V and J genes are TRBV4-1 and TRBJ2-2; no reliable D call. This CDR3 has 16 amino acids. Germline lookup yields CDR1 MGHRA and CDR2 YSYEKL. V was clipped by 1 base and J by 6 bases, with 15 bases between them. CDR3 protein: CASSQADIRVPGELFF. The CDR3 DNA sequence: TGCGCCAGCAGCCAAGCTGATATAAGGGTACCCGGGGAGCTGTTTTTT.